This is a list of T cell receptor beta chains from one sample in a study of cytomegalovirus exposure and HLA in healthy donors. TCRdb keeps only in-frame clones here, not all; method: immunoSEQ multiplex PCR. The repertoire holds about 180,000 clones, with 77% as singletons. Input material: PBMCs. The source of these receptors is a woman aged 55-69 years in good health and CMV-seropositive. Both conserved end residues are part of each CDR3. A D gene is named only where the DNA matches it firmly. Only some rows state a clone size, as once, few, many or a class for expanded clones.

cdr3_nt: TGTGCCTGGAGTCGGCGGCAGGGCCGCCAGCCCCAGCATTTT
cdr3_aa: CAWSRRQGRQPQHF
clone_size: -
j_call: TRBJ1-5
v_call: TRBV30
d_call: -

cdr3_nt: TGTGCCAGCAGCATAGAAGGACAGGGGGTTACACCCCTCCACTTT
cdr3_aa: CASSIEGQGVTPLHF
clone_size: -
j_call: TRBJ1-6
v_call: TRBV9
d_call: TRBD1

cdr3_nt: TGTGCCAGCAGCACGAGGGATCAAAACACCGGGGAGCTGTTTTTT
cdr3_aa: CASSTRDQNTGELFF
clone_size: -
j_call: TRBJ2-2
v_call: TRBV9
d_call: -

cdr3_nt: TGCGCCAGCGCTCCGGGCAGGTTCACTAGCGGGAGGCTCGAATTAAAGTTCTTC
cdr3_aa: CASAPGRFTSGRLELKFF
clone_size: -
j_call: TRBJ2-1
v_call: TRBV5-1
d_call: TRBD2

cdr3_nt: TGTGCCAGCAGCTTAGTGGAGGGGTACGAGCAGTACTTC
cdr3_aa: CASSLVEGYEQYF
clone_size: few
j_call: TRBJ2-7
v_call: TRBV11-3
d_call: -

cdr3_nt: TGTGCCAGCAGCCGCCAGGGGTACTATGGCTACACCTTC
cdr3_aa: CASSRQGYYGYTF
clone_size: -
j_call: TRBJ1-2
v_call: TRBV9
d_call: -

cdr3_nt: TGTGCCAGCAGTGTGACAGCCCTGCGCGGAAACACCATATATTTT
cdr3_aa: CASSVTALRGNTIYF
clone_size: -
j_call: TRBJ1-3
v_call: TRBV6-5
d_call: -

cdr3_nt: TGTGCCTGGAGTTCAGGGACAGGTGGGGATGGGGATACGCAGTATTTT
cdr3_aa: CAWSSGTGGDGDTQYF
clone_size: -
j_call: TRBJ2-3
v_call: TRBV30
d_call: TRBD1

cdr3_nt: TGTGCCAGCAGTATTGGGGGAGGGGGTGGAGATGAGCAGTTCTTC
cdr3_aa: CASSIGGGGGDEQFF
clone_size: -
j_call: TRBJ2-1
v_call: TRBV6-5
d_call: -

cdr3_nt: TGTGCCAGCATCGGACAGGGTAACGAAAAACTGTTTTTT
cdr3_aa: CASIGQGNEKLFF
clone_size: once
j_call: TRBJ1-4
v_call: TRBV7-9
d_call: TRBD1

cdr3_nt: TGTGCCAGTAGTCCCCTAGCGGGGGACACCGGGGAGCTGTTTTTT
cdr3_aa: CASSPLAGDTGELFF
clone_size: few
j_call: TRBJ2-2
v_call: TRBV19
d_call: TRBD2

cdr3_nt: TGTGCCAGTAGTCGACAGGGGAGGACCAAAAACATTCAGTACTTC
cdr3_aa: CASSRQGRTKNIQYF
clone_size: -
j_call: TRBJ2-4
v_call: TRBV19
d_call: TRBD1

cdr3_nt: TGTGCCAGCAGCTTAACTGACAGCCCGGGCACTGAAGCTTTCTTT
cdr3_aa: CASSLTDSPGTEAFF
clone_size: -
j_call: TRBJ1-1
v_call: TRBV7-3
d_call: -

cdr3_nt: TGCGCCAGCAGAATGGGCCACACGAACACTGAAGCTTTCTTT
cdr3_aa: CASRMGHTNTEAFF
clone_size: few
j_call: TRBJ1-1
v_call: TRBV10-1
d_call: -

cdr3_nt: TGTGCCAGCAGCCCCGGTGGGACAGATTACAATGAGCAGTTCTTC
cdr3_aa: CASSPGGTDYNEQFF
clone_size: few
j_call: TRBJ2-1
v_call: TRBV9
d_call: TRBD1